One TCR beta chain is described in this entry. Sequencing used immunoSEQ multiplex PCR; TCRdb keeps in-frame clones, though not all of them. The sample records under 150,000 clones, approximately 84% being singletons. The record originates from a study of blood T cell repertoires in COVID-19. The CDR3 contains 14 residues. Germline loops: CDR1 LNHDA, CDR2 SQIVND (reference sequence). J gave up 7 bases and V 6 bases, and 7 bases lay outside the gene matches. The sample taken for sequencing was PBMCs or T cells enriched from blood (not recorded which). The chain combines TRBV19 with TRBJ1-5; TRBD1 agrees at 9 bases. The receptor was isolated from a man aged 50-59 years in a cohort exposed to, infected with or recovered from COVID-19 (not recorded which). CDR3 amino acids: CASRNRGQGQPQHF. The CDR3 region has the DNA TGTGCCAGTAGAAACAGGGGGCAAGGACAGCCCCAGCATTTT.